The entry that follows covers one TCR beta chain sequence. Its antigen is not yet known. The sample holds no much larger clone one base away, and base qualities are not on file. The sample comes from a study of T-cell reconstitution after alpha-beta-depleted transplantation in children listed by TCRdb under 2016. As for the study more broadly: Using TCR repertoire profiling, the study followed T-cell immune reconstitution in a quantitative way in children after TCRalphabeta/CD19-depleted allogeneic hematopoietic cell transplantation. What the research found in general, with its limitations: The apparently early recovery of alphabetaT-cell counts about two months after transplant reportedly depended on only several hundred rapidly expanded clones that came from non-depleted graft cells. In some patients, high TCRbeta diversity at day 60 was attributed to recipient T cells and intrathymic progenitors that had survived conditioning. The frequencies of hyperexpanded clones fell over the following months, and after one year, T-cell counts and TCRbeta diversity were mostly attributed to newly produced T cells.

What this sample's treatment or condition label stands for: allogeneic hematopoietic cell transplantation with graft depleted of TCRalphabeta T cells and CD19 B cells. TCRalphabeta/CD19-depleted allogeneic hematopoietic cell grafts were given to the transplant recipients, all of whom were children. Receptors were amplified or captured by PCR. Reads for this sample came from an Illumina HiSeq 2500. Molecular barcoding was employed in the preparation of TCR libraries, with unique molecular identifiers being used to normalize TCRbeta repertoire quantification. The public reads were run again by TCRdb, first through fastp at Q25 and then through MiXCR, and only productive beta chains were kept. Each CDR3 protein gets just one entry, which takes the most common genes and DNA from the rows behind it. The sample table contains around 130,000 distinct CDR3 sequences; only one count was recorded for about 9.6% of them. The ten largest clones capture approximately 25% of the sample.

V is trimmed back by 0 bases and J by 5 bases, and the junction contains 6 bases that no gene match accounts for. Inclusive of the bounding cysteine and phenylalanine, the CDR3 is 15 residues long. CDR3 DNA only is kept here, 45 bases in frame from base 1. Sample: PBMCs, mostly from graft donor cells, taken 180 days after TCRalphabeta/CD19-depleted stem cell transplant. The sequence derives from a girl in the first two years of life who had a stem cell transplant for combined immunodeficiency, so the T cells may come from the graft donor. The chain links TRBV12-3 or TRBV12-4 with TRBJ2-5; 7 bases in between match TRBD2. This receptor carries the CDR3 CASSLAWAGAETQYF. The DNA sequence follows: TGTGCCAGCAGTTTAGCGTGGGCGGGAGCGGAGACCCAGTACTTC.